Below, 22 T cell receptor beta chains from the same sample are listed, as sequenced in a study of blood T cell repertoires in COVID-19. TCRdb keeps only in-frame clones here, not all; method: immunoSEQ multiplex PCR. Here the sample spans about 95,000 clones, about nine tenths being singletons. Sequenced material: peripheral blood. These receptors all come from a man in his fifties or sixties with COVID-19, enrolled during active disease.

The chain has TRBV7-8 and TRBJ2-3; D is uncertain. CDR1 SGHVS and CDR2 FQNEAQ come from the germline V gene. The ends were cut back, 5 bases at V and 0 bases at J, with 9 bases in the middle. The CDR3 length is 14 residues. CDR3 in amino acids: CASSPDTSTDTQYF. CDR3 coding DNA: TGTGCCAGCAGCCCTGATACTAGCACAGATACGCAGTATTTT.

This clone has a single count. This rearrangement joins TRBV3-1 (or the pseudogene TRBV3-2) to TRBJ1-6; D remains unclear. The length of the CDR3 is 12 residues. Between the trimmed V and J ends, which lost 6 bases and 8 bases, there was a span of 8 bases. The germline CDR1 and CDR2 sequences are LGHDT and YNNKEL (reference sequence). The DNA of the CDR3 is TGTGCCAGCAGAGACGCGGATTCACCCCTCCACTTT. Translating it yields CASRDADSPLHF.

V usage is TRBV6-1 and J usage is TRBJ1-2, with D perhaps TRBD1 (5 bases). The CDR3 is made up of 15 amino acids. The germline V gene has CDR1 MNHNS and CDR2 SASEGT. Between the trimmed V and J ends, which lost 0 bases and 2 bases, there was a span of 10 bases. The CDR3 here is CASSEAVGGNYGYTF. DNA for the CDR3: TGTGCCAGCAGTGAAGCTGTGGGGGGGAACTATGGCTACACCTTC.

V usage is TRBV30 and J usage is TRBJ1-2, with 11 positions matching TRBD1. The CDR3 covers 13 residues. Germline CDR1 is GTSNPN and CDR2 is SVGIG (reference sequence). With 5 bases clipped from V and 7 bases from J, the junction kept 6 bases outside the gene matches. The CDR3 DNA is TGTGCCTGGGCTTGGACAGGGGGCAGTGGCTACACCTTC. As protein: CAWAWTGGSGYTF.

The chain couples TRBV7-8 to TRBJ1-4; TRBD1 agrees at 7 bases. The CDR3 extends over 15 amino acids. Germline CDR1 reads SGHVS; CDR2 reads FQNEAQ. The junction had 11 bases not matched to a gene; V was cut back by 6 bases and J by 7 bases. In DNA form, the CDR3 reads TGTGCCAGCAGAGGAGGAGGGGCAGGGGGTGAAAAACTGTTTTTT. The encoded protein is CASRGGGAGGEKLFF.

The J gene is TRBJ2-7, the V gene TRBV5-4, with 9 bases that match TRBD2. The CDR3 is 14 residues long. Trimming at V came to 7 bases and at J to 5 bases, leaving 10 bases not matched to a gene. CDR1 is SGHNT and CDR2 is YYREEE in the germline V gene (reference sequence). The DNA for the CDR3 is TGTGCCAGCCGGCCAATGGCGGGAGGGAACGAGCAGTACTTC. Protein: CASRPMAGGNEQYF.

The chain uses TRBV19 and TRBJ1-1, with a weak D call TRBD1 (5 bases). Looked up from germline, CDR1 is LNHDA and CDR2 is SQIVND (reference sequence). This CDR3 has 15 amino acids. The V gene lost 7 bases and the J gene lost 3 bases, with 18 bases spanning the gap. CDR3 loop: CASTPRWGMDTEAFF. Written as DNA, the CDR3 is TGTGCCAGTACCCCCCGGTGGGGCATGGACACTGAAGCTTTCTTT. The full variable domain, with the rest looked up from reference TRBV19 and TRBJ1-1, is DGGITQSPKYLFRKEGQNVTLSCEQNLNHDAMYWYRQDPGQGLRLIYYSQIVNDFQKGDIAEGYSVSREKKESFPLTVTSAQKNPTAFYLCASTPRWGMDTEAFFGQGTRLTVV.

CDR3 sequence: CASSYLSGTEAFF. The CDR3 nucleotides read TGTGCCAGCAGTTACTTATCAGGGACTGAAGCTTTCTTT. The chain couples TRBV6-5 to TRBJ1-1; tentatively, D is TRBD1 (5 bases). There are 13 residues in the CDR3. Trimming shortened V by 1 base and J by 5 bases, and 8 bases separated the two germline ends. Germline V gene sequence: CDR1 MNHEY, CDR2 SVGAGI.

This clone was seen a few times. The chain joins TRBV19 to TRBJ1-4; 7 positions match TRBD1. V gave up 6 bases and J gave up 5 bases; unmatched junction bases: 21. This CDR3 has 19 amino acids. Looked up from germline, CDR1 is LNHDA and CDR2 is SQIVND (reference sequence). The CDR3, as DNA: TGTGCCAGTAGCGGGACCAAGAAGGGAGGAACAGGGGCAAATGAAAAACTGTTTTTT. Its translation: CASSGTKKGGTGANEKLFF.

V gene TRBV30 combines with J gene TRBJ1-1, with D perhaps TRBD1 (6 bases). Germline lookup yields CDR1 GTSNPN and CDR2 SVGIG (reference sequence). Trimming shortened V by 3 bases and J by 2 bases, and 10 bases separated the two germline ends. This CDR3 has 13 residues. CDR3 DNA sequence: TGTGCCTGGAGACAGGGCCCAAACACTGAAGCTTTCTTT. Encoded protein: CAWRQGPNTEAFF.

The rearrangement links TRBV24-1 to TRBJ2-3; perhaps TRBD2 as D (6 bases). This CDR3 comprises 15 residues. V was pared by 8 bases and J by 5 bases, with 19 bases between. Germline V gene sequence: CDR1 KGHDR, CDR2 SFDVKD. For the CDR3, the DNA is TGTGCCACCATGGGAGGTGGGCTAGCCGTAGATACGCAGTATTTT. The encoded protein is CATMGGGLAVDTQYF.

The chain carries TRBV7-8 and TRBJ1-5, with 8 bases fitting TRBD1. V shed 5 bases and J 5 bases; nucleotides not matched to a gene: 11. The CDR3 is 16 residues long. The V gene's germline CDR1 is SGHVS and CDR2 FQNEAQ. CDR3 nucleotide sequence: TGTGCCAGCAGCCCCGAGGAGACAGGGGCTGATCAGCCCCAGCATTTT. It is translated as CASSPEETGADQPQHF.

A few counts support this clone. The chain carries TRBV10-3 and TRBJ2-1; weak D call: TRBD1 (7 bases). V shed 6 bases and J shed 8 bases, with 17 bases lying between them. This CDR3 has 14 residues. Germline values: CDR1 ENHRY, CDR2 SYGVKD. For the CDR3, the DNA is TGTGCCATCAGAAGACAGGGAGGCACGGATGAGCAGTTCTTC. Protein product: CAIRRQGGTDEQFF.

In the case of this clone: Other DNA variants within this sample encode the same CDR3. This rearrangement joins TRBV18 to TRBJ1-4, with no clear D. The V gene's germline CDR1 is KGHSH and CDR2 LQKENI. This CDR3 has 15 residues. Trimming took 0 bases from V and 0 from J, leaving 5 bases between them. The CDR3 here is CASSPPGATNEKLFF. CDR3 bases: TGTGCCAGCTCACCACCCGGTGCAACTAATGAAAAACTGTTTTTT.

In this sample, this clone turned up once. This chain joins TRBV7-8 and TRBJ2-3, with a tentative D call TRBD2 (6 bases). Trimming took 4 bases from V and 0 from J, leaving 14 bases between them. CDR1 is SGHVS and CDR2 is FQNEAQ in the germline V gene. The CDR3 spans 16 residues. The CDR3 sequence is CASSSAGRISTDTQYF. The CDR3, as DNA: TGTGCCAGCAGCTCCGCGGGGCGGATTAGCACAGATACGCAGTATTTT.

V usage is TRBV11-3 and J usage is TRBJ2-7; D gene unclear. CDR3 length: 15 residues. The V gene's germline CDR1 is SGHNT and CDR2 YENEEA. V was trimmed by 2 bases and J by 1 base, leaving 12 bases between them. CDR3 in amino acids: CASSLSRSSSYEQYF. The CDR3 DNA sequence: TGTGCCAGCAGCTTAAGCCGTAGTAGTTCCTACGAGCAGTACTTC.

In nucleotides, the CDR3 is TGTGCCACCAGCAGAGGGGGAGGGGTGGCCTCCTACGAGCAGTACTTC. This gives the protein CATSRGGGVASYEQYF. V and J are TRBV15 and TRBJ2-7; 7 bases fit TRBD2. The CDR3 length is 16 residues. Trimming took 1 base from V and 0 from J; bases not matched to a gene: 6. Germline loops: CDR1 LNHNV, CDR2 YYDKDF (reference sequence).

The V and J genes are TRBV9 and TRBJ2-7; 11 nucleotides align to TRBD2. Germline V gene lookup returns CDR1 SGDLS and CDR2 YYNGEE. The CDR3 covers 16 residues. Trimming removed 3 bases from V and 4 bases from J; junction bases left unmatched: 9. The CDR3: CASSAETGTSGYEQYF. CDR3 in DNA: TGTGCCAGCAGCGCCGAAACCGGGACTAGCGGTTACGAGCAGTACTTC.

This clone was observed a few times. The chain employs TRBV19 and TRBJ1-1; D is perhaps TRBD1 (5 bases). CDR3 size: 15 residues. CDR1 and CDR2 (germline): LNHDA, SQIVND (reference sequence). V was cut by 7 bases and J by 1 base, with 16 bases left in between. CDR3 nucleotide sequence: TGTGCCAGTATCTTTTCCCAGCAGGGGAACACTGAAGCTTTCTTT. It specifies CASIFSQQGNTEAFF.

J is TRBJ1-2 and V is TRBV11-2; unclear D gene. Deletions cut 4 bases from V and 5 bases from J, with 5 bases between. Germline V gene lookup returns CDR1 SGHAT and CDR2 FQNNGV. CDR3 size: 11 residues. DNA of the CDR3: TGTGCCAGCAGCTCCCTGTATGGCTACACCTTC. Its translation: CASSSLYGYTF. Supplemented by reference TRBV11-2 and TRBJ1-2, the full variable domain reads EAGVAQSPRYKIIEKRQSVAFWCNPISGHATLYWYQQILGQGPKLLIQFQNNGVVDDSQLPKDRFSAERLKGVDSTLKIQPAKLEDSAVYLCASSSLYGYTFGSGTRLTVV.

This clone was seen more than once but under ten times. This chain links TRBV5-4 with TRBJ2-3; D perhaps matches TRBD1 (7 bases). Trimming took off 0 bases at V and 2 bases at J, with 13 bases between the two ends. This CDR3 has 16 residues. CDR1 and CDR2 from the germline V gene are SGHNT and YYREEE (reference sequence). CDR3 protein: CASSLVQGGDTDTQYF. The CDR3 nucleotides read TGTGCCAGCAGCTTGGTTCAGGGGGGAGACACAGATACGCAGTATTTT.

The V and J genes are TRBV27 and TRBJ2-3; D possibly corresponds to TRBD2 (5 bases). Deletions cut 4 bases from V and 1 base from J, with 12 bases between. Germline V CDR1 and CDR2: MNHEY, SMNVEV (reference sequence). This CDR3 comprises 15 residues. CDR3 residues: CASSYGIDGTDTQYF. The CDR3 bases are TGTGCCAGCAGTTACGGGATAGACGGCACAGATACGCAGTATTTT.